Following are 28 T cell receptor beta chains from one sample sequenced in a study of CXCR3-negative and CXCR3-positive naive CD8 T cells. Notes on the study in general: TRB CDR3 hydrophobicity was greater in CXCR3-positive naive cells than in CXCR3-negative naive cells.

Their target antigens are unknown. The TRB libraries of cDNA were built by UMI-labeled 5' RACE. TCRdb reprocessed the 5' RACE reads, with one entry per CDR3 protein and no DNA. The sample has roughly 55,000 distinct CDR3 sequences. The sequenced sample was naive CXCR3+ CD8+ T cells from blood. Subset here: CD45RO-CCR7+CD27+CD95- naive CD8+ T cells expressing CXCR3 (TNR3+). The receptors were gathered from a human donor in good health. Some clones in this sample may be carry-over from other donors' samples.

This sequence joins TRBV15 and TRBJ1-4. CDR3 length: 15 amino acids. CDR1 and CDR2 (germline): LNHNV, YYDKDF (reference sequence). CDR3 residues: CAISRDREDNEKLFF.

This chain links TRBV28 with TRBJ2-2; no DNA is available, so the TRBD1 call from TCRdb remains unchecked. Germline V gene data show CDR1 as MDHEN and CDR2 as SYDVKM. The CDR3 loop spans 16 amino acids. The CDR3 reads CASTSGTGWFGGELFF.

CDR3: CASSLRPTGRRTEAFF. This chain uses TRBV7-8 with TRBJ1-1; with no DNA, the TCRdb D assignment of TRBD1 cannot be verified. Germline CDR1 SGHVS, CDR2 FQNEAQ. This CDR3 region has 16 residues.

The chain joins TRBV11-2 to TRBJ2-5; lacking DNA, the TRBD1 call made by TCRdb goes unchecked. The germline V gene has CDR1 SGHAT and CDR2 FQNNGV. This CDR3 has 16 amino acids. The CDR3 protein is CASSLARGDPSETQYF.

The chain is built from TRBV6-5 and TRBJ2-1; TCRdb's assignment of TRBD2 cannot be checked, as there is no DNA. The CDR3 is made up of 16 amino acids. CDR1 MNHEY and CDR2 SVGAGI come from the germline V gene. The CDR3 reads CASSSVSGGTYNEQFF.

The chain's CDR3 is CSVQTGYYGYTF. The J gene is TRBJ1-2, the V gene TRBV29-1; the TRBD1 assignment by TCRdb is unverifiable without DNA. The CDR3 loop spans 12 amino acids. The V gene's germline CDR1 is SQVTM and CDR2 ANQGSEA.

The chain has TRBV7-2 and TRBJ1-2; as DNA is missing, the TRBD1 call by TCRdb cannot be tested. The CDR3 runs to 14 residues. Germline V lookup: CDR1 SGHTA, CDR2 FQGNSA. CDR3 sequence: CASRDLNGSQGYTF. The full variable domain, with the rest looked up from reference TRBV7-2 and TRBJ1-2, is GAGVSQSPSNKVTEKGKDVELRCDPISGHTALYWYRQSLGQGLEFLIYFQGNSAPDKSGLPSDRFSAERTGGSVSTLTIQRTQQEDSAVYLCASRDLNGSQGYTFGSGTRLTVV.

The J gene is TRBJ2-5, the V gene TRBV7-7. The CDR3 has 12 amino acids. Germline V lookup: CDR1 SSHAT, CDR2 FNYEAQ (reference sequence). This chain's CDR3 is CASSPTSETQYF.

V is TRBV12-3 or TRBV12-4 and J is TRBJ2-3; the D call from TCRdb, TRBD1, cannot be confirmed without DNA. The CDR3 sequence is 13 residues long. This CDR3 reads CASTAGHTDTQYF.

This chain joins TRBV19 and TRBJ2-7; TCRdb outputs TRBD2, but without DNA this stays unchecked. The CDR3 sequence is 13 residues long. The germline gives CDR1 LNHDA, CDR2 SQIVND (reference sequence). The CDR3 loop reads CASSSGLYYEQYF.

The chain links TRBV7-9 to TRBJ1-1; as DNA is missing, the TRBD1 call by TCRdb cannot be tested. Germline V gene lookup returns CDR1 SEHNR and CDR2 FQNEAQ (reference sequence). The CDR3 runs 16 residues. This CDR3 reads CASSGTGGFRNTEAFF.

The chain has TRBV13 and TRBJ2-1; TCRdb's D gene call, TRBD2, goes unchecked for lack of DNA. Germline V gives CDR1 PRHDT, CDR2 FYEKMQ (reference sequence). This CDR3 is built from 15 residues. This CDR3 reads CASFSGGPSLNEQFF.

This CDR3 is CASSPGSPGGYTF. The chain combines TRBV7-9 with TRBJ1-2; TCRdb outputs TRBD1, but without DNA this stays unchecked. Germline V lookup: CDR1 SEHNR, CDR2 FQNEAQ (reference sequence). CDR3 size: 13 residues.

This chain's CDR3 is CASSSTGGPDQPQHF. This chain joins TRBV12-3 or TRBV12-4 and TRBJ1-5; TCRdb indicates TRBD1, and absent DNA this call remains unverified. This CDR3 spans 15 amino acids.

This chain links TRBV19 with TRBJ1-1; absent DNA, TCRdb's TRBD1 call cannot be checked. Per the germline V gene, CDR1 is LNHDA and CDR2 is SQIVND (reference sequence). CDR3 length: 16 amino acids. CDR3 residues: CASSLGQGAMSTEAFF. Variable domain in full (rest from reference TRBV19 and TRBJ1-1): DGGITQSPKYLFRKEGQNVTLSCEQNLNHDAMYWYRQDPGQGLRLIYYSQIVNDFQKGDIAEGYSVSREKKESFPLTVTSAQKNPTAFYLCASSLGQGAMSTEAFFGQGTRLTVV.

The chain employs TRBV11-3 and TRBJ2-2; the D gene TCRdb calls, TRBD2, cannot be checked with no DNA. Germline values: CDR1 SGHNT, CDR2 YENEEA. This CDR3 is built from 22 residues. CDR3 sequence: CASSLRPPFTSGPWINTGELFF.

This chain joins TRBV4-3 and TRBJ1-1; as DNA is missing, the TRBD1 call by TCRdb cannot be tested. Germline assignment: CDR1 LGHNA and CDR2 YSLEER. The CDR3 covers 14 residues. The CDR3 is CASSQITGDTEAVF.

The rearrangement joins TRBV11-2 to TRBJ2-7; TCRdb names TRBD1, which stays unverified in the absence of DNA. Germline assignment: CDR1 SGHAT and CDR2 FQNNGV. The CDR3 is 15 amino acids. This CDR3 is CASSPPWGPPYEQYF.

The chain couples TRBV15 to TRBJ1-5; without DNA, the TCRdb call of TRBD1 cannot be checked. The germline V gene encodes CDR1 LNHNV and CDR2 YYDKDF (reference sequence). This CDR3 comprises 15 residues. The CDR3 is CATRQGGARDQPQHF. The complete variable domain, with remaining parts taken from reference TRBV15 and TRBJ1-5, reads DAMVIQNPRYQVTQFGKPVTLSCSQTLNHNVMYWYQQKSSQAPKLLFHYYDKDFNNEADTPDNFQSRRPNTSFCFLDIRSPGLGDTAMYLCATRQGGARDQPQHFGDGTRLSIL.

The chain joins TRBV29-1 to TRBJ2-3; the D call from TCRdb, TRBD1, cannot be confirmed without DNA. The CDR3 sequence is 13 residues long. Germline CDR1 is SQVTM and CDR2 is ANQGSEA. CDR3 sequence reads: CSVEGQGPDTQYF.

The chain combines TRBV7-9 with TRBJ2-3; TCRdb reports TRBD1, a call that lacks DNA to check it against. CDR1 is SEHNR and CDR2 is FQNEAQ in the germline V gene (reference sequence). There are 15 residues in the CDR3. The CDR3: CASSLYPQGPDTQYF.

This sequence joins TRBV29-1 and TRBJ2-1; there is no DNA to check the TCRdb D call of TRBD1. Germline CDR1 SQVTM, CDR2 ANQGSEA. The CDR3 consists of 13 residues. CDR3 residues: CSVVRDALGEQFF.

This chain uses TRBV4-3 with TRBJ2-5; TCRdb's D gene call, TRBD2, goes unchecked for lack of DNA. Germline CDR1 is LGHNA and CDR2 is YSLEER. This CDR3 has 14 amino acids. CDR3 sequence reads: CASSPGTSGETQYF.

V and J are TRBV28 and TRBJ2-5; TCRdb's D call of TRBD2 is untestable without DNA. CDR3 size: 15 residues. Germline lookup yields CDR1 MDHEN and CDR2 SYDVKM. CDR3 loop: CASGSIRETQETQYF. The variable domain in full, completed from reference TRBV28 and TRBJ2-5, reads DVKVTQSSRYLVKRTGEKVFLECVQDMDHENMFWYRQDPGLGLRLIYFSYDVKMKEKGDIPEGYSVSREKKERFSLILESASTNQTSMYLCASGSIRETQETQYFGPGTRLLVL.

The chain joins TRBV2 to TRBJ1-1; TCRdb lists TRBD1, though no DNA is available to test this call. The CDR3 loop spans 11 amino acids. Germline CDR1 reads SNHLY; CDR2 reads FYNNEI. CDR3 loop: CASSTGAEAFF.

This chain uses TRBV29-1 with TRBJ2-1; TCRdb names TRBD2, which stays unverified in the absence of DNA. Germline values: CDR1 SQVTM, CDR2 ANQGSEA. The CDR3 is 18 amino acids. The CDR3: CSVEGLLAGGYSYNEQFF.

The chain combines TRBV19 with TRBJ2-4. Germline assignment: CDR1 LNHDA and CDR2 SQIVND (reference sequence). This CDR3 region has 14 residues. The CDR3 loop is CASSIKTGQNIQYF.

This chain links TRBV28 with TRBJ2-1. This CDR3 comprises 13 residues. The germline CDR1 and CDR2 sequences are MDHEN and SYDVKM. The CDR3 sequence is CASSLLQDGEQFF.